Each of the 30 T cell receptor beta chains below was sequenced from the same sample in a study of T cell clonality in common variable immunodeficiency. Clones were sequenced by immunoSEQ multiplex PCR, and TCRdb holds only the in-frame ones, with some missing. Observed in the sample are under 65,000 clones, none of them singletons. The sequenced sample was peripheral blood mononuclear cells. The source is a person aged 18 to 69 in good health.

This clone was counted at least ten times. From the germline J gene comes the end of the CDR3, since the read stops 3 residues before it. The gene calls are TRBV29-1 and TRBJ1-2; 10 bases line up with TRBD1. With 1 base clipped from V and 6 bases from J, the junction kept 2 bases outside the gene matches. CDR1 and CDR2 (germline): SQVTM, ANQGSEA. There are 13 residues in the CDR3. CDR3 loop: CSVEGGTGDGYTF. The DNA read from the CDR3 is TGCAGCGTTGAAGGTGGGACAGGGGATGGC.

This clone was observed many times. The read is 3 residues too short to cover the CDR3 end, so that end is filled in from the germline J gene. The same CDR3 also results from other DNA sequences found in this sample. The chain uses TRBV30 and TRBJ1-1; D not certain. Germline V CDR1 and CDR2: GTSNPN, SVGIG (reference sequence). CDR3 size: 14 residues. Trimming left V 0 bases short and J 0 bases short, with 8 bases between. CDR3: CAWSVLGLNTEAFF. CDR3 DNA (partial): TGTGCCTGGAGTGTACTTGGGCTGAACACTGAA.

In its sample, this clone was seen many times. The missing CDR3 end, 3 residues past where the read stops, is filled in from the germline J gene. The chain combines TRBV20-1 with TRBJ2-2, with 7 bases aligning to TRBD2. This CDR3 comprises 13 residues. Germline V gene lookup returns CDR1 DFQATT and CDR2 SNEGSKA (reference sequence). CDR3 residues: CSARRGGDEKLFF. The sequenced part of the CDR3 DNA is TGCAGTGCTAGGAGGGGAGGGGATGAAAAG.

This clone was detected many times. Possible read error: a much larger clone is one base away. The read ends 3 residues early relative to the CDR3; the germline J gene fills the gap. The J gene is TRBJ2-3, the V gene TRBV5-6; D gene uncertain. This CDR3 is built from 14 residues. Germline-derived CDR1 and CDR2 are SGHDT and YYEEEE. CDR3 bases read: TGTGCCAGCAGCTCCCGTAGGGCTAATCAGCCG. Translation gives CASSSRRANQP. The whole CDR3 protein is CASSSRRANQPQYF.

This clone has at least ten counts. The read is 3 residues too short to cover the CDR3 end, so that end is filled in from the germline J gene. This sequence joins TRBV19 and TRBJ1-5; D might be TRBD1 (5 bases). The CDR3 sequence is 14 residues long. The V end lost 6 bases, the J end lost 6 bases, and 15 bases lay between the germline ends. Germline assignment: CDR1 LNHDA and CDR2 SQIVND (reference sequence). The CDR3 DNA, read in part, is TGTGCCAGTAGCAGACCAGGCGGGGGTCAGCCC. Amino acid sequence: CASSRPGGGQP. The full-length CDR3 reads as CASSRPGGGQPQHF. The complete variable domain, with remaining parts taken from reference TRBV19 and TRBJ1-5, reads DGGITQSPKYLFRKEGQNVTLSCEQNLNHDAMYWYRQDPGQGLRLIYYSQIVNDFQKGDIAEGYSVSREKKESFPLTVTSAQKNPTAFYLCASSRPGGGQPQHFGDGTRLSIL.

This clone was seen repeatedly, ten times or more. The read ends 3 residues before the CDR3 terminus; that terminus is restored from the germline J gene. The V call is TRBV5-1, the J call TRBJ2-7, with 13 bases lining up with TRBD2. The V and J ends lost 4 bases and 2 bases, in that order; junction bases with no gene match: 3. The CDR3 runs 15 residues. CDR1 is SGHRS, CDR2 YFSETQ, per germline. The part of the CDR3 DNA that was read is TGCGCCAGCAGCACTGGGACTAGCGGGACCTACGAG. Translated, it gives CASSTGTSGTYE. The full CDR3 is CASSTGTSGTYEQYF.

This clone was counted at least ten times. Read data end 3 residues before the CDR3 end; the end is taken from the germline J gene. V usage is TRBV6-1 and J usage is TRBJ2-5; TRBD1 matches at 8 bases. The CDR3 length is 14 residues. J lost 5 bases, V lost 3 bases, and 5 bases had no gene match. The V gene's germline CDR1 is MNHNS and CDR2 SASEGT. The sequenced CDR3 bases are TGTGCCAGCAGTGACTACTGGACAGGGGAGACC. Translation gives CASSDYWTGET. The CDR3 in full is CASSDYWTGETQYF.

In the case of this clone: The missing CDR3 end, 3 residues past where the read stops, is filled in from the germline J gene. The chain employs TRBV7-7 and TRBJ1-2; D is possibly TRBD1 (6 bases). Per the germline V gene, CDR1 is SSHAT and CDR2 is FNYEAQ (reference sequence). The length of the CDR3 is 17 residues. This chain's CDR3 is CASSPETRLWGPHEYTF. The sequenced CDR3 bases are TGTGCCAGCAGCCCAGAAACGAGACTATGGGGGCCCCATGAA.

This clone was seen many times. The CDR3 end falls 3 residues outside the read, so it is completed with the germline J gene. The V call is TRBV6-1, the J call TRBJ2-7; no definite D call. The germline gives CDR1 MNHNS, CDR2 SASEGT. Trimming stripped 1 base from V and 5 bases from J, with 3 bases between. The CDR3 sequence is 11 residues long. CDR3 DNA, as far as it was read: TGTGCCAGCAGTGAAGAGCACGAG. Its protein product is CASSEEHE. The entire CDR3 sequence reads CASSEEHEQYF.

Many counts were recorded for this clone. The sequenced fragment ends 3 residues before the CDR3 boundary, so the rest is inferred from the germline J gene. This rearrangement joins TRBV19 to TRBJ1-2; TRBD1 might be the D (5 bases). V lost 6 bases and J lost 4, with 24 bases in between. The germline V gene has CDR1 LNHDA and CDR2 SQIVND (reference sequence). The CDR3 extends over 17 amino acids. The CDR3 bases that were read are TGTGCCAGTAGGCCCCTCACCTATCGAGACAGCTCCTATGGC. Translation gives CASRPLTYRDSSYG. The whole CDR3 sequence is CASRPLTYRDSSYGYTF.

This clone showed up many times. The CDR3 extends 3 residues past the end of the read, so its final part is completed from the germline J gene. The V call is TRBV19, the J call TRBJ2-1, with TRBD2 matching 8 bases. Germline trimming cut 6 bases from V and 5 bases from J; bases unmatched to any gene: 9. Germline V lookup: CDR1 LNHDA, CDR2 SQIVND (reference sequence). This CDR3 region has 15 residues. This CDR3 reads CASSSRTSRHNEQFF. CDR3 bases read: TGTGCCAGTAGCTCCCGGACTAGCAGACACAATGAG.

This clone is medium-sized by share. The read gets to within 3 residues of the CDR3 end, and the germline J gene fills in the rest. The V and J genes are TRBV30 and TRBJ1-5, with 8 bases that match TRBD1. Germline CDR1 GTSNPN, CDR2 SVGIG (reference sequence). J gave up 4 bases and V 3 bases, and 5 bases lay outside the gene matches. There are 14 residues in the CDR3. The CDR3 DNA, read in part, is TGTGCCTGGAGCGAGGGACAGGAAAATCAGCCC. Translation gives CAWSEGQENQP. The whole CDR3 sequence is CAWSEGQENQPQHF. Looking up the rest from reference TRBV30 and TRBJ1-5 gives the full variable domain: SQTIHQWPATLVQPVGSPLSLECTVEGTSNPNLYWYRQAAGRGLQLLFYSVGIGQISSEVPQNLSASRPQDRQFILSSKKLLLSDSGFYLCAWSEGQENQPQHFGDGTRLSIL.

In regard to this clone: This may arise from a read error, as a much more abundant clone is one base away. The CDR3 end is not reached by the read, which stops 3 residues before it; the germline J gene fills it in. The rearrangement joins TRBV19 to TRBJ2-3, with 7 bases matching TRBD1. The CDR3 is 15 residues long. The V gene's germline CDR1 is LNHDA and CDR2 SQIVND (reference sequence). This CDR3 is CASSRDRYSNQPQYF. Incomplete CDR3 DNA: TGTGCCAGTAGTCGGGACAGATATAGCAATCAGCCG.

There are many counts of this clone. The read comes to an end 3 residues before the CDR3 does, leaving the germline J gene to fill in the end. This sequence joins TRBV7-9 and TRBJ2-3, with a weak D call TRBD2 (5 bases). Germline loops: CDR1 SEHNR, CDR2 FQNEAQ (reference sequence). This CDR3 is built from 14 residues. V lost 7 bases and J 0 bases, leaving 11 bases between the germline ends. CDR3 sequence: CASNVASSTDTQYF. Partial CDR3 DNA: TGTGCCAGCAATGTAGCGAGTAGCACAGATACG.

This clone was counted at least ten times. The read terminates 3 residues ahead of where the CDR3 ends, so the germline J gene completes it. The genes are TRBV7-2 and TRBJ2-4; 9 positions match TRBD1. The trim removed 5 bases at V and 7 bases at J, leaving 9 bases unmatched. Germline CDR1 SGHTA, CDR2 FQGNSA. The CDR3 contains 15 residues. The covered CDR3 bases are TGTGCCAGCAGCCTTTCCCCCGGGACAGGGAACATT. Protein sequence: CASSLSPGTGNI. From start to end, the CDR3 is CASSLSPGTGNIQYF.

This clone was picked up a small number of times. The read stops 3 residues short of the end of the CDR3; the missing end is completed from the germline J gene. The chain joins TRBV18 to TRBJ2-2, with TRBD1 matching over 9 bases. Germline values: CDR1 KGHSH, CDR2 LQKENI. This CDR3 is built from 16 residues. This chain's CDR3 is CASSAIRTGANEKLFF. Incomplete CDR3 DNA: TGTGCCAGCTCAGCAATTCGGACAGGGGCGAATGAAAAG. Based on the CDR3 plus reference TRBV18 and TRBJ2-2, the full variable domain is NAGVMQNPRHLVRRRGQEARLRCSPMKGHSHVYWYRQLPEEGLKFMVYLQKENIIDESGMPKERFSAEFPKEGPSILRIQQVVRGDSAAYFCASSAIRTGANEKLFFGEGSRLTVL.

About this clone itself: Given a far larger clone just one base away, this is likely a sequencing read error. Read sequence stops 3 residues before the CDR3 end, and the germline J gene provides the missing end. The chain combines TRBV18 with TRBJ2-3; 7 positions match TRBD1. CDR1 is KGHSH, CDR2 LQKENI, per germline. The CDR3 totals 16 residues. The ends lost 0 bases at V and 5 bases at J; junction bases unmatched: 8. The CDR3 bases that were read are TGTGCCAGCTCACCACCGACAGGGTTTCGCAAAGATACG. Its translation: CASSPPTGFRKDT. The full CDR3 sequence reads CASSPPTGFRKDTQYF.

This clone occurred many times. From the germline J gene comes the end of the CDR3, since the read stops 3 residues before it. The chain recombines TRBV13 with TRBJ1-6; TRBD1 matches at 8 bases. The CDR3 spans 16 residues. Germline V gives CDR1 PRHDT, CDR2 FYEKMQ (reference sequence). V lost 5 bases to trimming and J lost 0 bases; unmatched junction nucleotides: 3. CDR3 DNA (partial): TGTGCCAGCAGCACCACAGGGGGCTCCTATAATTCACCC. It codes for CASSTTGGSYNSP. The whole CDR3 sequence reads CASSTTGGSYNSPLHF.

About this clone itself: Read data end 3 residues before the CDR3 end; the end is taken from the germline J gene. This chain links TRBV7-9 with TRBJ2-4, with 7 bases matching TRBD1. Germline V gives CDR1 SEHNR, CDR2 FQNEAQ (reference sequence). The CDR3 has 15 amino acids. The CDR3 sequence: CASSAGQAVGYGQYF. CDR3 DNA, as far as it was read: TGTGCCAGCAGCGCTGGACAGGCCGTGGGCTATGGT. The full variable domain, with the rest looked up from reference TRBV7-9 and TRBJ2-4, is DTGVSQNPRHKITKRGQNVTFRCDPISEHNRLYWYRQTLGQGPEFLTYFQNEAQLEKSRLLSDRFSAERPKGSFSTLEIQRTEQGDSAMYLCASSAGQAVGYGQYFGAGTRLSVL.

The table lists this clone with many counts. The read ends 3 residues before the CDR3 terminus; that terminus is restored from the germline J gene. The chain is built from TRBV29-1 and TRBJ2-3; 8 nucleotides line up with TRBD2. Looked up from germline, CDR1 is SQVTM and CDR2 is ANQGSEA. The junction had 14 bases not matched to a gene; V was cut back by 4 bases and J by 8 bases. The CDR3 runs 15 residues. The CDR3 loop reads CSVASGSGSGATQYF. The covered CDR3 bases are TGCAGCGTTGCCTCTGGGAGCGGGAGTGGAGCTACG.

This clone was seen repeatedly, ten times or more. CDR3 sequence reads: CASSPPRDNQPQHF. CDR3 bases read: TGTGCCAGCAGTCCCCCCCGCGACAATCAGCCC. The chain is built from TRBV12-3 or TRBV12-4 and TRBJ1-5, with D unclear. The CDR3 is cut off 3 residues early in the read; its end comes from the germline J gene. This CDR3 region has 14 residues. V lost 5 bases, J lost 3 bases, and 11 bases lay in between.

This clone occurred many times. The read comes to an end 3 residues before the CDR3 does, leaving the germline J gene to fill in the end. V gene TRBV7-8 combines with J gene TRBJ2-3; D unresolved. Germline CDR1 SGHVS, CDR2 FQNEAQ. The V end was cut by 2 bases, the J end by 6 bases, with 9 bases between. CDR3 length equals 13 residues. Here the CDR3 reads CASSLNPADTQYF. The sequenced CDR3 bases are TGTGCCAGCAGCTTAAACCCCGCGGATACG.

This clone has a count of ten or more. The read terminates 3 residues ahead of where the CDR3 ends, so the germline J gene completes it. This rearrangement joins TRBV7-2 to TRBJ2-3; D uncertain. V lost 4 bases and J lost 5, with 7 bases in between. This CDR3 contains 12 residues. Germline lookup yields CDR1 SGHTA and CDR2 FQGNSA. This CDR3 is CASSSYLDTQYF. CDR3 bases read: TGTGCCAGCAGCTCTTACTTAGATACG.

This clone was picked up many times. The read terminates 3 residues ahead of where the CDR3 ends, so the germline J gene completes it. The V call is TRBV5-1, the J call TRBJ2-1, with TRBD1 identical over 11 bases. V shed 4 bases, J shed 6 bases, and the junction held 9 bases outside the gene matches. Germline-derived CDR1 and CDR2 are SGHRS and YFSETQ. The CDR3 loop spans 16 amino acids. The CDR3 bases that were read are TGCGCCAGCAGCCCAATGGACAGGGGGCTTGGCAATGAG. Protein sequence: CASSPMDRGLGNE. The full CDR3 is CASSPMDRGLGNEQFF. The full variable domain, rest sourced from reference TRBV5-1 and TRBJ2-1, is KAGVTQTPRYLIKTRGQQVTLSCSPISGHRSVSWYQQTPGQGLQFLFEYFSETQRNKGNFPGRFSGRQFSNSRSEMNVSTLELGDSALYLCASSPMDRGLGNEQFFGPGTRLTVL.

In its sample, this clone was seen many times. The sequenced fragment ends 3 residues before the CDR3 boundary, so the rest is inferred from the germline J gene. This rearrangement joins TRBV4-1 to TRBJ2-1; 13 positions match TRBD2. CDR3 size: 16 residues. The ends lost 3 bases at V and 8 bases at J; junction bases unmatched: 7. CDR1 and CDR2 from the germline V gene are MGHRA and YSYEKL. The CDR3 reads CASSHRTSGGGDEQFF. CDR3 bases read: TGCGCCAGCAGCCATCGGACTAGCGGGGGTGGGGATGAG.

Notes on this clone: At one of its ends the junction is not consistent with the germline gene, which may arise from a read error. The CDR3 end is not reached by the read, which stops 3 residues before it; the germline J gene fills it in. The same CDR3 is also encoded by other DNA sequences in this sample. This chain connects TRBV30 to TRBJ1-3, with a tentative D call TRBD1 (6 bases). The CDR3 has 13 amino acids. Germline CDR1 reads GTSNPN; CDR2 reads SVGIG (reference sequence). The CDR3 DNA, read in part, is TGTGCCTGGAGTGTAGAACAGGGAAACACA. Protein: CAWSVEQGNT. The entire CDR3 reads CAWSVEQGNTIYF.

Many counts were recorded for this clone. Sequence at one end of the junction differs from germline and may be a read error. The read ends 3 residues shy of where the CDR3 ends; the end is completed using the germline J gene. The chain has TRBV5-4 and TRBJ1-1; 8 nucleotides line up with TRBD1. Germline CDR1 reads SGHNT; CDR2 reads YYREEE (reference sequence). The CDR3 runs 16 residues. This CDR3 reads CTSSSPGGSWNTEAFF. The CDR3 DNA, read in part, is TGTACCAGCAGTTCCCCAGGGGGCAGTTGGAACACTGAA. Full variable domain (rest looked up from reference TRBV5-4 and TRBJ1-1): ETGVTQSPTHLIKTRGQQVTLRCSSQSGHNTVSWYQQALGQGPQFIFQYYREEENGRGNFPPRFSGLQFPNYSSELNVNALELDDSALYLCTSSSPGGSWNTEAFFGQGTRLTVV.

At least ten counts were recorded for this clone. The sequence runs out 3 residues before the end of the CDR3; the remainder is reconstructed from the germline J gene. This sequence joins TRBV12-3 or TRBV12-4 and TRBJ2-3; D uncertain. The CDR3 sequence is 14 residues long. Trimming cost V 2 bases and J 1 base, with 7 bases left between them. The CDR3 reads CASSLSARTDTQYF. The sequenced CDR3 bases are TGTGCCAGCAGTTTATCAGCGCGCACAGATACG.

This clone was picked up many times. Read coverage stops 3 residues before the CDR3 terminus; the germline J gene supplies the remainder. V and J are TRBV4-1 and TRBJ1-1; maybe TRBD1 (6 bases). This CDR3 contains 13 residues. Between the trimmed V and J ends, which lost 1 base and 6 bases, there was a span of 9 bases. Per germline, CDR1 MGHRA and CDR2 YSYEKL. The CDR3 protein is CASSQGAGAEAFF. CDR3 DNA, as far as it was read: TGCGCCAGCAGCCAAGGGGCAGGGGCTGAA.

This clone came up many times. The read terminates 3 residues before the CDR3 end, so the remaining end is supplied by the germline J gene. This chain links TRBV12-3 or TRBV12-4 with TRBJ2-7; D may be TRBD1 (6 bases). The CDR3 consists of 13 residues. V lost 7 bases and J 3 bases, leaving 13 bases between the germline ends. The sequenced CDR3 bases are TGTGCCAGCAAAGTGACAGGCGACTACGAG. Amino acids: CASKVTGDYE. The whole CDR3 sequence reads CASKVTGDYEQYF.